These 21 T cell receptor beta chains were all obtained from the same sample, sequenced in a study of T cells after yellow fever vaccination. TCRdb analysed the 5' RACE reads with MiXCR anew, one entry per CDR3 protein. The top ten hold about 15% of the sample, which has about 510,000 distinct CDR3 sequences, 20% to 25% seen once. The input for sequencing was PBMCs, taken around 3 weeks after the first yellow fever vaccination. Receptors were obtained from a man aged 18 to 29 who received the YFV17D yellow fever vaccine.

The table lists this clonotype with a few counts. The chain has TRBV6-2 or TRBV6-3 and TRBJ1-1; no clear D. Germline V gene lookup returns CDR1 MNHEY and CDR2 SVGEGT. V was clipped by 5 bases and J by 2 bases, with 9 bases between them. This CDR3 has 13 residues. As DNA, the CDR3 is TGTGCCAGCAGTCGGCAGAGAAACACTGAAGCTTTCTTT. Protein sequence: CASSRQRNTEAFF.

V usage is TRBV7-9 and J usage is TRBJ2-7; 7 positions match TRBD1. CDR1 is SEHNR, CDR2 FQNEAQ, per germline (reference sequence). J gave up 3 bases and V 5 bases, and 7 bases lay outside the gene matches. CDR3 length: 14 amino acids. The CDR3 loop reads CASSARQGDYEQYF. Written as DNA, the CDR3 is TGTGCCAGCAGCGCCCGACAGGGTGACTACGAGCAGTACTTC.

CDR3 nucleotide sequence: TGCAGCGTTGTACAGGGTAGCACTGAAGCTTTCTTT. Translated: CSVVQGSTEAFF. The rearrangement links TRBV29-1 to TRBJ1-1, with a tentative D call TRBD1 (6 bases). The CDR3 extends over 12 amino acids. Germline V gives CDR1 SQVTM, CDR2 ANQGSEA. V gave up 4 bases and J gave up 4 bases, with 10 bases separating them.

This clonotype was seen more than once but under ten times. This chain connects TRBV4-3 to TRBJ2-2; 9 bases align to TRBD1. The CDR3 spans 14 residues. Germline V CDR1 and CDR2: LGHNA, YSLEER. V trimming: 4 bases; J trimming: 5 bases; junction bases outside the gene matches: 2. As DNA, the CDR3 is TGCGCCAGCAGCCGCGACAGGGGGACCGGGGAGCTGTTTTTT. Encoded protein: CASSRDRGTGELFF.

V and J are TRBV5-1 and TRBJ2-5; 11 bases line up with TRBD2. This CDR3 is built from 15 residues. Germline CDR1 SGHRS, CDR2 YFSETQ. V lost 4 bases to trimming and J lost 5 bases; unmatched junction nucleotides: 7. DNA for the CDR3: TGCGCCAGCAGCCCCCGACTAGCGGGGAGGGAGACCCAGTACTTC. Its translation is CASSPRLAGRETQYF. Together with reference TRBV5-1 and TRBJ2-5, the CDR3 gives the full variable domain: KAGVTQTPRYLIKTRGQQVTLSCSPISGHRSVSWYQQTPGQGLQFLFEYFSETQRNKGNFPGRFSGRQFSNSRSEMNVSTLELGDSALYLCASSPRLAGRETQYFGPGTRLLVL.

This clonotype was counted between two and nine times. The chain combines TRBV4-3 with TRBJ2-3, with a weak D call TRBD2 (7 bases). V was shortened by 1 base and J by 7 bases, with 12 bases between the two germline ends. Germline CDR1 reads LGHNA; CDR2 reads YSLEER. This CDR3 region has 14 residues. CDR3 region: CASSQGGGPNTQYF. The CDR3 bases are TGCGCCAGCAGCCAAGGGGGGGGGCCAAATACGCAGTATTTT.

A few counts support this clonotype. This chain links TRBV12-3 or TRBV12-4 with TRBJ2-1, with D possibly being TRBD1 or TRBD2 (6 bases each). Deletions cut 7 bases from V and 8 bases from J, with 15 bases between. This CDR3 is built from 13 residues. The CDR3 protein is CASTPIRGHEQFF. For the CDR3, the DNA is TGTGCCAGCACCCCCATCCGGGGGCATGAGCAGTTCTTC.

This chain connects TRBV6-4 to TRBJ2-1; TRBD2 agrees at 9 bases. Trimming removed 3 bases from V and 7 bases from J; junction bases left unmatched: 7. The germline gives CDR1 MRHNA, CDR2 SNTAGT. The CDR3 runs to 15 residues. CDR3 coding DNA: TGTGCCAGCAGTGATGCGGGGGGGCTTAGAAATGAGCAGTTCTTC. It translates to CASSDAGGLRNEQFF.

Only a few counts were recorded for this clonotype. The V gene is TRBV5-1, the J gene TRBJ1-1; 7 nucleotides match TRBD1. Germline V gene lookup returns CDR1 SGHRS and CDR2 YFSETQ. The ends lost 6 bases at V and 1 base at J; junction bases unmatched: 6. The CDR3 contains 14 residues. CDR3 amino acids: CASTRDSENTEAFF. The CDR3 DNA reads TGCGCCAGCACCCGGGACAGTGAGAACACTGAAGCTTTCTTT. Drawing the rest from reference TRBV5-1 and TRBJ1-1, the complete variable domain is KAGVTQTPRYLIKTRGQQVTLSCSPISGHRSVSWYQQTPGQGLQFLFEYFSETQRNKGNFPGRFSGRQFSNSRSEMNVSTLELGDSALYLCASTRDSENTEAFFGQGTRLTVV.

There are a few counts of this clonotype. This chain links TRBV7-8 with TRBJ2-7; D gene uncertain. The CDR3 is 13 amino acids. Germline CDR1 reads SGHVS; CDR2 reads FQNEAQ. V dropped 2 bases and J dropped 2 bases, with 7 bases sitting between them. For the CDR3, the DNA is TGTGCCAGCAGCTTACAGGAGACCTACGAGCAGTACTTC. The encoded protein is CASSLQETYEQYF.

The count of this clonotype is one. The chain combines TRBV5-1 with TRBJ2-3; a possible D gene is TRBD2 (7 bases). The V end was cut by 6 bases, the J end by 6 bases, with 14 bases between. CDR3 length equals 13 residues. Germline CDR1 is SGHRS and CDR2 is YFSETQ. The chain's CDR3 is CASKRGAVDTQYF. The DNA of the CDR3 is TGCGCCAGCAAACGGGGGGCGGTGGATACGCAGTATTTT.

The rearrangement joins TRBV4-3 to TRBJ2-7; D not certain. Between the trimmed V and J ends, which lost 0 bases and 0 bases, there was a span of 9 bases. CDR3 length: 15 amino acids. CDR1 and CDR2 from the germline V gene are LGHNA and YSLEER. The CDR3 coding sequence is TGCGCCAGCAGCCAAGAAGTGGAAAGCTCCTACGAGCAGTACGTC. Its translation: CASSQEVESSYEQYV.

This clonotype appeared a few times. This chain links TRBV7-2 with TRBJ1-1, with TRBD1 as a possible D gene (6 bases). Trimming pared 2 bases from V and 3 bases from J, leaving 10 bases between. CDR1 SGHTA and CDR2 FQGNSA come from the germline V gene. This CDR3 is 14 amino acids long. The CDR3 bases are TGTGCCAGCAGCTTAAGGGACACCCACACTGAAGCTTTCTTT. It translates to CASSLRDTHTEAFF.

This clonotype was counted only a few times. This chain joins TRBV6-5 and TRBJ2-7; TRBD2 agrees at 7 bases. CDR3 length: 14 amino acids. V shed 0 bases, J shed 7 bases, and the junction held 6 bases outside the gene matches. Germline V gene sequence: CDR1 MNHEY, CDR2 SVGAGI. CDR3 sequence (DNA): TGTGCCAGCAGTTACTCTGGGAGGGGTGGAGAGCAGTACGTC. Encoded protein: CASSYSGRGGEQYV.

The sample holds many counts of this clonotype. The rearrangement joins TRBV7-6 to TRBJ1-3; no reliable D call. Germline loops: CDR1 SGHVS, CDR2 FNYEAQ. The CDR3 loop spans 14 amino acids. V lost 2 bases to trimming and J lost 0 bases, with 5 bases between them. The CDR3 nucleotides read TGTGCCAGCAGCTTACGTGGCTCTGGAAACACCATATATTTT. It translates to CASSLRGSGNTIYF.

The chain joins TRBV5-5 to TRBJ2-3; TRBD2 is a possible D gene (6 bases). The CDR3 is 16 residues long. CDR1 and CDR2 from the germline V gene are SGHKS and YYEKEE (reference sequence). Trimming left V 4 bases short and J 0 bases short, with 15 bases between. The chain's CDR3 is CASSTGGTTSTDTQYF. CDR3 DNA: TGTGCCAGCAGCACGGGCGGGACGACGAGCACAGATACGCAGTATTTT.

This clonotype was recorded many times. The V and J genes are TRBV5-1 and TRBJ2-7; D gene ambiguous. The CDR3 has 16 amino acids. CDR1 and CDR2 (germline): SGHRS, YFSETQ. Trimming left V 0 bases short and J 7 bases short, with 20 bases between. The chain's CDR3 is CASSLGGGLSGREQYF. The CDR3 region has the DNA TGCGCCAGCAGCTTGGGCGGTGGTTTGTCTGGAAGAGAGCAGTACTTC.

This clonotype was counted a few times. V is TRBV19 and J is TRBJ1-5, with D possibly matching TRBD1 (5 bases). Trimming shortened V by 1 base and J by 7 bases, and 17 bases separated the two germline ends. This CDR3 has 16 amino acids. CDR1 and CDR2 from the germline V gene are LNHDA and SQIVND (reference sequence). The CDR3, as DNA: TGTGCCAGTAGTATAGGCTCGACCTCCGGGACCCAGCCCCAGCATTTT. As protein: CASSIGSTSGTQPQHF.

The V and J genes are TRBV7-9 and TRBJ1-3; the match to TRBD1 covers 8 bases. V trimming: 5 bases; J trimming: 7 bases; junction bases outside the gene matches: 10. The CDR3 length is 15 residues. Per the germline V gene, CDR1 is SEHNR and CDR2 is FQNEAQ (reference sequence). CDR3 DNA sequence: TGTGCCAGCAGCCAGCGGGACAGGAGGTCTAACACCATATATTTT. Encoded protein: CASSQRDRRSNTIYF.

This clonotype was counted only a few times. The chain recombines TRBV30 with TRBJ2-2, with TRBD2 identical over 7 bases. Germline V gene lookup returns CDR1 GTSNPN and CDR2 SVGIG (reference sequence). J gave up 3 bases and V 3 bases, and 4 bases lay outside the gene matches. CDR3 size: 14 residues. CDR3 bases: TGTGCCTGGAGGCGGACTAGGGACACCGGGGAGCTGTTTTTT. Protein product: CAWRRTRDTGELFF.

The J gene is TRBJ2-5, the V gene TRBV5-5; perhaps TRBD1 as D (6 bases). Germline V gene sequence: CDR1 SGHKS, CDR2 YYEKEE (reference sequence). Trimming removed 4 bases at V and 4 bases at J, with 17 bases between. The CDR3 is 15 residues long. The CDR3: CASSPGRGIGETQYF. The CDR3, as DNA: TGTGCCAGCAGCCCCGGCAGGGGTATCGGAGAGACCCAGTACTTC.